These 24 T cell receptor beta chains were sequenced from one sample in a study of cytomegalovirus exposure and HLA in healthy donors. PCR amplification relied on 60 Vbeta primers (plus 13 Jbeta primers). Here immunoSEQ multiplex PCR was the method, and the copy in TCRdb shows in-frame clones only, minus some. The profile shows just over 150,000 clones, roughly 70% of them singletons. The specimen sequenced was PBMCs. All receptors come from a man aged 40-49 years in good health and CMV-seropositive.

This rearrangement joins TRBV7-2 to TRBJ1-5; TRBD1 aligns across 7 bases. Germline trimming cut 6 bases from V and 1 base from J; bases unmatched to any gene: 3. The CDR3 runs to 14 residues. CDR1 SGHTA and CDR2 FQGNSA come from the germline V gene. CDR3 loop: CASRKGQSNQPQHF. The CDR3 DNA reads TGTGCCAGCAGAAAGGGACAGAGCAATCAGCCCCAGCATTTT.

A single count supports this clone. This chain connects TRBV7-2 to TRBJ2-3; 8 bases fit TRBD2. The ends lost 5 bases at V and 4 bases at J; junction bases unmatched: 11. The CDR3 extends over 16 amino acids. The germline V gene encodes CDR1 SGHTA and CDR2 FQGNSA. CDR3 bases: TGTGCCAGCAGCGGCCGCACGGGGGGGCAGCCAGATACGCAGTATTTT. This gives the protein CASSGRTGGQPDTQYF.

This clone has more than one count but fewer than ten. V and J are TRBV11-3 and TRBJ2-2; possibly TRBD2 for D (6 bases). CDR1 is SGHNT and CDR2 is YENEEA in the germline V gene. The CDR3 length is 15 residues. V lost 5 bases and J lost 3, with 13 bases in between. CDR3 protein: CASSLRLGDTGELFF. CDR3 nucleotides: TGTGCCAGCAGCCTTAGACTAGGGGACACCGGGGAGCTGTTTTTT.

V and J are TRBV6-4 and TRBJ2-6; D uncertain. Germline V gene sequence: CDR1 MRHNA, CDR2 SNTAGT. The CDR3 length is 15 residues. V gave up 2 bases and J gave up 0 bases, with 5 bases separating them. The CDR3 here is CASSDGGSGANVLTF. CDR3 nucleotides: TGTGCCAGCAGTGACGGCGGCTCTGGGGCCAACGTCCTGACTTTC.

The genes are TRBV7-3 and TRBJ1-2, with D perhaps matching TRBD1 (6 bases). Trimming stripped 4 bases from V and 6 bases from J, with 12 bases between. The CDR3 contains 13 residues. CDR1 is SGHTA, CDR2 FQGTGA, per germline. CDR3 DNA: TGTGCCAGCAGCTCCAATTACAGGGATGGCTACACCTTC. Its translation: CASSSNYRDGYTF.

This clone was counted between two and nine times. The chain uses TRBV7-6 and TRBJ2-6; a weak D match, TRBD2 (5 bases). In germline, CDR1 is SGHVS, CDR2 FNYEAQ. V lost 1 base to trimming and J lost 4 bases, with 11 bases between them. This CDR3 has 16 amino acids. In DNA, the CDR3 is TGTGCCAGCAGCTTAGGGACTTCATCCGGGGCCAACGTCCTGACTTTC. It codes for CASSLGTSSGANVLTF.

Here the CDR3 DNA reads TGTGCCAGCAGCTTGAGAGCGGGGCGCCAGCCCCAGCATTTT. This translates into CASSLRAGRQPQHF. V usage is TRBV5-6 and J usage is TRBJ1-5; possibly TRBD1 for D (5 bases). This CDR3 has 14 residues. Trimming stripped 1 base from V and 7 bases from J, with 12 bases between. Germline lookup yields CDR1 SGHDT and CDR2 YYEEEE.

The V call is TRBV9, the J call TRBJ2-1; 10 nucleotides match TRBD2. This CDR3 comprises 18 residues. The V segment lost 4 bases and the J segment 0 bases; nucleotides outside the gene matches: 10. Germline-derived CDR1 and CDR2 are SGDLS and YYNGEE. In DNA form, the CDR3 reads TGTGCCAGCAGCTCCCCTAAGCGGGGGGGTAGCTCCTACAATGAGCAGTTCTTC. It yields the protein CASSSPKRGGSSYNEQFF.

This sequence joins TRBV7-2 and TRBJ2-7; possible D gene TRBD1, 5 bases. Trimming removed 1 base from V and 3 bases from J, with 13 bases in between. Germline loops: CDR1 SGHTA, CDR2 FQGNSA. The CDR3 is 15 amino acids. The CDR3 protein is CASSLGGSGHYEQYF. DNA of the CDR3: TGTGCCAGCAGCTTAGGTGGGTCAGGGCACTACGAGCAGTACTTC.

The rearrangement links TRBV4-3 to TRBJ2-4; tentatively, D is TRBD1 (6 bases). Trimming shortened V by 0 bases and J by 1 base, and 19 bases separated the two germline ends. The CDR3 length is 19 residues. From germline, CDR1 is LGHNA and CDR2 YSLEER. CDR3 bases: TGCGCCAGCAGCCAAGAGGCTCCAGGGGTGGTCTGGGCCAAAAACATTCAGTACTTC. Translating gives CASSQEAPGVVWAKNIQYF.

The chain combines TRBV2 with TRBJ2-4, with TRBD1 matching over 7 bases. With 0 bases clipped from V and 11 bases from J, the junction kept 10 bases outside the gene matches. Looked up from germline, CDR1 is SNHLY and CDR2 is FYNNEI. The CDR3 contains 15 residues. The CDR3 region is CASSEAQGTAILQYF. The CDR3 bases are TGTGCCAGCAGTGAAGCGCAGGGGACAGCAATTCTTCAGTACTTC.

V and J are TRBV30 and TRBJ1-2, with D perhaps matching TRBD1 (5 bases). Germline CDR1 is GTSNPN and CDR2 is SVGIG (reference sequence). The CDR3 sequence is 13 residues long. V was clipped by 2 bases and J by 2 bases, with 9 bases between them. The DNA for the CDR3 is TGTGCCTGGAGTCCACAGGCGAACTATGGCTACACCTTC. Its translation is CAWSPQANYGYTF.

V gene TRBV4-2 combines with J gene TRBJ2-7, with 10 nucleotides matching TRBD2. The CDR3 is 16 residues long. The germline V gene encodes CDR1 LGHNA and CDR2 YNFKEQ. V gave up 1 base and J gave up 1 base; unmatched junction bases: 4. CDR3 bases: TGTGCCAGCAGCCAAGTCCCTAGCGGGGGTTCCTACGAGCAGTACTTC. It yields the protein CASSQVPSGGSYEQYF.

This chain links TRBV7-9 with TRBJ1-6; weak D call: TRBD1 (5 bases). CDR3 size: 15 residues. Germline CDR1 is SEHNR and CDR2 is FQNEAQ (reference sequence). The V end lost 4 bases, the J end lost 8 bases, and 15 bases lay between the germline ends. This CDR3 reads CASSWGGVGDSPLHF. The CDR3 DNA is TGTGCCAGCAGCTGGGGGGGGGTTGGGGATTCACCCCTCCACTTT.

The rearrangement joins TRBV6-6 to TRBJ1-1; D is possibly TRBD1 (6 bases). The ends were cut back, 5 bases at V and 1 base at J, with 11 bases in the middle. The CDR3 covers 14 residues. Germline lookup yields CDR1 MNHNY and CDR2 SVGAGI (reference sequence). In DNA form, the CDR3 reads TGTGCCAGCAGTCTTGGACAGAGGAACACTGAAGCTTTCTTT. Residues: CASSLGQRNTEAFF.

This chain links TRBV6-1 with TRBJ1-6; D is uncertain. Per germline, CDR1 MNHNS and CDR2 SASEGT. V gave up 6 bases and J gave up 7 bases, with 13 bases separating them. The CDR3 is 14 amino acids. Here the CDR3 DNA reads TGTGCCAGCAGCCAGCGGACGGAAAATTCACCCCTCCACTTT. Protein product: CASSQRTENSPLHF.

This rearrangement joins TRBV5-1 to TRBJ1-4; tentatively, D is TRBD1 (5 bases). V was pared by 5 bases and J by 3 bases, with 11 bases between. The CDR3 is 14 residues long. The V gene's germline CDR1 is SGHRS and CDR2 YFSETQ. As DNA, the CDR3 is TGCGCCAGCAGGCCAGGGCCATCTAATGAAAAACTGTTTTTT. The encoded protein is CASRPGPSNEKLFF.

Only a few counts were recorded for this clone. This chain uses TRBV7-8 with TRBJ2-1, with a possible D match to TRBD1 (6 bases). Between the trimmed V and J ends, which lost 5 bases and 8 bases, there was a span of 19 bases. In germline, CDR1 is SGHVS, CDR2 FQNEAQ. The CDR3 contains 15 residues. The CDR3 coding sequence is TGTGCCAGCAGCGAAACCCTTACAGGGATGCATGAGCAGTTCTTC. As protein: CASSETLTGMHEQFF. The full variable domain, rest sourced from reference TRBV7-8 and TRBJ2-1, is GAGVSQSPRYKVAKRGQDVALRCDPISGHVSLFWYQQALGQGPEFLTYFQNEAQLDKSGLPSDRFFAERPEGSVSTLKIQRTQQEDSAVYLCASSETLTGMHEQFFGPGTRLTVL.

The sample holds a few counts of this clone. The chain links TRBV7-2 to TRBJ1-2, with D uncertain. V shed 3 bases and J shed 1 base, with 6 bases lying between them. This CDR3 spans 13 amino acids. Per germline, CDR1 SGHTA and CDR2 FQGNSA. The DNA of the CDR3 is TGTGCCAGCAGCTTCCGGGATAACTATGGCTACACCTTC. As protein: CASSFRDNYGYTF.

J is TRBJ1-1 and V is TRBV19, with TRBD1 matching 7 bases. The CDR3 contains 14 residues. The V gene's germline CDR1 is LNHDA and CDR2 SQIVND (reference sequence). With V trimmed by 7 bases and J by 0 bases, 5 bases remained unmatched. The CDR3 DNA sequence: TGTGCCAGTACCTCGGACAGGCTGAACACTGAAGCTTTCTTT. Its protein product is CASTSDRLNTEAFF.

The chain employs TRBV18 and TRBJ1-2; tentative D call: TRBD1 (5 bases). The CDR3 loop spans 13 amino acids. Germline V gene data show CDR1 as KGHSH and CDR2 as LQKENI. Trimming pared 3 bases from V and 0 bases from J, leaving 5 bases between. The CDR3 region has the DNA TGTGCCAGCTCACCGACAGCTAACTATGGCTACACCTTC. The encoded protein is CASSPTANYGYTF.

The genes are TRBV6-5 and TRBJ2-3, with a tentative D call TRBD1 (6 bases). The CDR3 extends over 15 amino acids. Per the germline V gene, CDR1 is MNHEY and CDR2 is SVGAGI. The germline V and J ends were trimmed by 0 bases and 2 bases, with 9 bases remaining between them. In DNA form, the CDR3 reads TGTGCCAGCAGTTACTCAGGGGGTCACACAGATACGCAGTATTTT. This sequence encodes CASSYSGGHTDTQYF.

This chain connects TRBV7-9 to TRBJ1-2; D gene uncertain. The CDR3 is 13 residues long. Germline V gene data show CDR1 as SEHNR and CDR2 as FQNEAQ (reference sequence). V shed 5 bases and J shed 0 bases, with 7 bases lying between them. This chain's CDR3 is CASSPPTNYGYTF. In DNA, the CDR3 is TGTGCCAGCAGCCCCCCAACTAACTATGGCTACACCTTC. The full variable domain, in which reference TRBV7-9 and TRBJ1-2 provide the parts outside the CDR3, is DTGVSQNPRHKITKRGQNVTFRCDPISEHNRLYWYRQTLGQGPEFLTYFQNEAQLEKSRLLSDRFSAERPKGSFSTLEIQRTEQGDSAMYLCASSPPTNYGYTFGSGTRLTVV.

Only a few counts were recorded for this clone. The V gene is TRBV2, the J gene TRBJ2-1; the D gene is possibly TRBD1 (6 bases). Trimming removed 10 bases at V and 10 bases at J, with 14 bases between. The length of the CDR3 is 11 residues. Germline V gives CDR1 SNHLY, CDR2 FYNNEI. The CDR3 DNA sequence: TGTGCCATCCACAGGGCCCAAGAGCAGTTCTTC. This translates into CAIHRAQEQFF. Together with reference TRBV2 and TRBJ2-1, the CDR3 gives the full variable domain: EPEVTQTPSHQVTQMGQEVILRCVPISNHLYFYWYRQILGQKVEFLVSFYNNEISEKSEIFDDQFSVERPDGSNFTLKIRSTKLEDSAMYFCAIHRAQEQFFGPGTRLTVL.